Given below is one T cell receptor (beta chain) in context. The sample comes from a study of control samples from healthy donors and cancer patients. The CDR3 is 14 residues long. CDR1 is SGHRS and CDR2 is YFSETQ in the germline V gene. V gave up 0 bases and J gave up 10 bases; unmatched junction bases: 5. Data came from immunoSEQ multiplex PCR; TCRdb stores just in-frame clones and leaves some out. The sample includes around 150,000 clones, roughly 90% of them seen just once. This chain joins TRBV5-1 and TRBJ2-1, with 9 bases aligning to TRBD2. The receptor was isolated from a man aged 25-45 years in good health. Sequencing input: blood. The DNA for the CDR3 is TGCGCCAGCAGCTTGGCCGTAGCGGGGGCCGAGCAGTTCTTC. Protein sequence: CASSLAVAGAEQFF.